Given below is one TCR beta chain in context. The sample comes from a study of blood T cell repertoires in COVID-19. Background on the study: T cells, B-cell-depleted T cells, or PBMCs supplied cDNA or gDNA.

V gave up 5 bases and J gave up 7 bases, with 17 bases separating them. The germline V gene has CDR1 SEHNR and CDR2 FQNEAQ (reference sequence). The CDR3 is 15 residues long. The age range of participants was about 18 to 95 years, with residence in about 25 US areas. Two negative PCRs, clearance, or symptom resolution were required of recovered Cohort 3 donors. Source study methods: Reference gene primer amplification yielded estimated nucleated cell counts. Data came from immunoSEQ multiplex PCR; TCRdb stores just in-frame clones and leaves some out. From that table come the V and J calls and clone size; the DNA was used to work out D and trimming. This sample has around 380,000 clones, with approximately 89% found just once.

Sequenced: PBMCs or T cells enriched from blood (not recorded which). The sequence was obtained from a man aged 25-40 years who had recovered from COVID-19. The genes are TRBV7-9 and TRBJ1-4; D possibly corresponds to TRBD1 (6 bases). For the CDR3, the DNA is TGTGCCAGCAGCGCCGACGGTGGGGGGGCTGAAAAACTGTTTTTT. It is translated as CASSADGGGAEKLFF.